The 25 T cell receptor beta chains presented below share a single source sample, sequenced in a study of cytomegalovirus exposure and HLA in healthy donors. The PCR ran on 60 Vbeta and 13 Jbeta primers. Clones were sequenced by immunoSEQ multiplex PCR, and TCRdb holds only the in-frame ones, with some missing. This sample carries 150,000 to 200,000 clones, about four fifths of them seen once, and the ten largest clones take around 3.6%. Sequenced sample: PBMCs. Receptors originate from a man aged 35-49 years in good health and CMV-seropositive.

This chain joins TRBV2 and TRBJ2-7; TRBD1 agrees at 10 bases. The CDR3 totals 13 residues. The trim removed 6 bases at V and 4 bases at J, leaving 3 bases unmatched. Germline CDR1 and CDR2: SNHLY and FYNNEI. This chain's CDR3 is CASRTGGDYEQYF. In nucleotides, the CDR3 is TGTGCCAGCAGGACAGGGGGCGATTACGAGCAGTACTTC.

V usage is TRBV27 and J usage is TRBJ2-7; possibly TRBD1 for D (6 bases). Trimming took 7 bases from V and 3 from J, leaving 19 bases between them. The CDR3 contains 15 residues. The germline CDR1 and CDR2 sequences are MNHEY and SMNVEV (reference sequence). The CDR3 DNA is TGTGCCAGCAAGCAAGGTCAGGGGAATTTCTACGAGCAGTACTTC. The encoded protein is CASKQGQGNFYEQYF.

The DNA of the CDR3 is TGCGCCAGCAGCTTGGTTAGCGGGAGGTACACCGGGGAGCTGTTTTTT. This translates into CASSLVSGRYTGELFF. The chain uses TRBV5-1 and TRBJ2-2; 10 bases fit TRBD2. Looked up from germline, CDR1 is SGHRS and CDR2 is YFSETQ. The ends lost 0 bases at V and 3 bases at J; junction bases unmatched: 2. The CDR3 is 16 residues long.

The chain couples TRBV6-1 to TRBJ2-7; 11 bases line up with TRBD1. The CDR3 contains 14 residues. Trimming at V came to 7 bases and at J to 6 bases, leaving 8 bases not matched to a gene. Germline CDR1 reads MNHNS; CDR2 reads SASEGT. As DNA, the CDR3 is TGTGCCAGCACCAACACCGGGACAGGGGGCGAGCAGTACTTC. This encodes CASTNTGTGGEQYF.

This chain connects TRBV6-5 to TRBJ2-5, with 10 positions matching TRBD2. Germline trimming cut 9 bases from V and 5 bases from J; bases unmatched to any gene: 6. CDR1 is MNHEY and CDR2 is SVGAGI in the germline V gene. CDR3 length: 13 amino acids. The CDR3 DNA sequence: TGTGCCAGTAGCGGGGGGTGGAAGGAGACCCAGTACTTC. Translation: CASSGGWKETQYF.

The chain recombines TRBV10-3 with TRBJ1-3; 8 positions agree with TRBD1. Germline V gene sequence: CDR1 ENHRY, CDR2 SYGVKD. The CDR3 sequence is 16 residues long. V lost 7 bases, J lost 0 bases, and 8 bases stayed unmatched. The CDR3 DNA is TGTGCCATCATAGTGACAGGGGAAGGCTCTGGAAACACCATATATTTT. Encoded protein: CAIIVTGEGSGNTIYF.

A single count supports this clone. The V and J genes are TRBV27 and TRBJ1-5; maybe TRBD1 (6 bases). There are 14 residues in the CDR3. The germline CDR1 and CDR2 sequences are MNHEY and SMNVEV (reference sequence). Between the trimmed V and J ends, which lost 4 bases and 3 bases, there was a span of 10 bases. The CDR3 reads CASSSTGLNQPQHF. In DNA form, the CDR3 reads TGTGCCAGCAGTTCGACAGGACTCAATCAGCCCCAGCATTTT.

The chain employs TRBV28 and TRBJ2-7; D is undetermined. V shed 3 bases and J shed 0 bases, with 12 bases lying between them. The CDR3 is 15 amino acids. CDR1 and CDR2 from the germline V gene are MDHEN and SYDVKM. Written as DNA, the CDR3 is TGTGCCAGCAGTTTTGGCGGAAGGAGCTCCTACGAGCAGTACTTC. Translation: CASSFGGRSSYEQYF. Using reference TRBV28 and TRBJ2-7 for the parts outside the CDR3, the full variable domain is DVKVTQSSRYLVKRTGEKVFLECVQDMDHENMFWYRQDPGLGLRLIYFSYDVKMKEKGDIPEGYSVSREKKERFSLILESASTNQTSMYLCASSFGGRSSYEQYFGPGTRLTVT.

This clone has a single count. The V gene is TRBV15, the J gene TRBJ2-1; 12 bases fit TRBD2. The germline V gene encodes CDR1 LNHNV and CDR2 YYDKDF (reference sequence). Trimming removed 3 bases from V and 3 bases from J; junction bases left unmatched: 6. CDR3 length equals 17 residues. CDR3 protein: CATSSWTSGDRYNEQFF. The CDR3 DNA follows: TGTGCCACCAGCAGTTGGACTAGCGGGGACCGCTACAATGAGCAGTTCTTC.

The V and J genes are TRBV7-9 and TRBJ2-5, with 7 nucleotides matching TRBD2. V shed 2 bases, J shed 5 bases, and the junction held 8 bases outside the gene matches. The CDR3 contains 15 residues. Germline assignment: CDR1 SEHNR and CDR2 FQNEAQ (reference sequence). The CDR3 nucleotides read TGTGCCAGCAGCTTACAGGGTTTGGGAGGGGAGACCCAGTACTTC. It encodes CASSLQGLGGETQYF. Full variable domain (outside the CDR3, taken from reference TRBV7-9 and TRBJ2-5): DTGVSQNPRHKITKRGQNVTFRCDPISEHNRLYWYRQTLGQGPEFLTYFQNEAQLEKSRLLSDRFSAERPKGSFSTLEIQRTEQGDSAMYLCASSLQGLGGETQYFGPGTRLLVL.

The chain employs TRBV5-1 and TRBJ2-2; 9 nucleotides line up with TRBD1. The CDR3 sequence is 15 residues long. V was clipped by 4 bases and J by 2 bases; unmatched bases: 3. Germline-derived CDR1 and CDR2 are SGHRS and YFSETQ. DNA for the CDR3: TGCGCCAGCAGCGGGGGACAGGGAAACACCGGGGAGCTGTTTTTT. This codes for CASSGGQGNTGELFF.

There are a few counts of this clone. This chain uses TRBV6-1 with TRBJ1-5; 7 positions agree with TRBD1. Trimming took 8 bases from V and 5 from J; bases not matched to a gene: 9. The germline CDR1 and CDR2 sequences are MNHNS and SASEGT. The CDR3 has 14 residues. CDR3 bases: TGTGCCAGCGTTTCAGGACAGGTGGATCAGCCCCAGCATTTT. It codes for CASVSGQVDQPQHF.

The gene calls are TRBV9 and TRBJ2-5; D perhaps matches TRBD2 (6 bases). The CDR3 has 16 residues. Germline loops: CDR1 SGDLS, CDR2 YYNGEE. V was cut by 1 base and J by 5 bases, with 18 bases left in between. CDR3 nucleotide sequence: TGTGCCAGCAGCGTATACCCCACGGGACTGGGGGAGACCCAGTACTTC. Its translation is CASSVYPTGLGETQYF.

The J gene is TRBJ2-1, the V gene TRBV5-1, with 7 nucleotides matching TRBD1. The CDR3 runs to 14 residues. CDR1 and CDR2 from the germline V gene are SGHRS and YFSETQ. After removal of 1 base from V and 5 bases from J, the junction contained 3 bases not matched to a gene. The CDR3 spells CASSLYRGDNEQFF. The CDR3 region has the DNA TGCGCCAGCAGCTTGTACAGGGGAGACAATGAGCAGTTCTTC.

This clone was seen more than once but under ten times. The rearrangement uses TRBV18 and TRBJ1-1, with D hard to call. The germline V gene encodes CDR1 KGHSH and CDR2 LQKENI. V lost 0 bases, J lost 11 bases, and 16 bases lay in between. The CDR3 covers 14 residues. The CDR3 loop is CASSPPSNANRAFF. CDR3 nucleotides: TGTGCCAGCTCACCACCGTCCAATGCGAATCGGGCTTTCTTT.

V gene TRBV13 combines with J gene TRBJ1-5; 7 bases map to TRBD1. The CDR3 has 15 amino acids. Germline V CDR1 and CDR2: PRHDT, FYEKMQ (reference sequence). V was pared by 0 bases and J by 6 bases, with 5 bases of the junction left unmatched. CDR3 in DNA: TGTGCCAGCAGCTTAGGGACAGGGTACGGTCAGCCCCAGCATTTT. Translation: CASSLGTGYGQPQHF.

V is TRBV19 and J is TRBJ1-3, with D unresolved. Germline lookup yields CDR1 LNHDA and CDR2 SQIVND (reference sequence). Trimming removed 3 bases at V and 0 bases at J, with 12 bases between. This CDR3 has 16 amino acids. This CDR3 is CASSMSSVFSGNTIYF. CDR3 coding DNA: TGTGCCAGTAGTATGTCCTCGGTCTTCTCTGGAAACACCATATATTTT.

This clone has only a few counts. The chain carries TRBV5-1 and TRBJ2-3; D is ambiguous. The CDR3 length is 12 residues. Trimming left V 3 bases short and J 0 bases short, with 2 bases between. Germline V lookup: CDR1 SGHRS, CDR2 YFSETQ. The DNA of the CDR3 is TGCGCCAGCAGCTCGAGCACAGATACGCAGTATTTT. As protein: CASSSSTDTQYF. Using reference TRBV5-1 and TRBJ2-3 for the parts outside the CDR3, the full variable domain is KAGVTQTPRYLIKTRGQQVTLSCSPISGHRSVSWYQQTPGQGLQFLFEYFSETQRNKGNFPGRFSGRQFSNSRSEMNVSTLELGDSALYLCASSSSTDTQYFGPGTRLTVL.

This clone was detected once. The rearrangement joins TRBV27 to TRBJ2-7; TRBD1 agrees at 7 bases. Trimming at V came to 6 bases and at J to 0 bases, leaving 2 bases not matched to a gene. The germline V gene encodes CDR1 MNHEY and CDR2 SMNVEV (reference sequence). This CDR3 contains 13 residues. The CDR3 region is CASRTGFSYEQYF. CDR3 nucleotide sequence: TGTGCCAGCAGGACAGGGTTCTCCTACGAGCAGTACTTC.

The chain recombines TRBV2 with TRBJ2-7, with 8 bases lining up with TRBD1. V dropped 6 bases and J dropped 1; count of bases not matched to a gene: 26. The CDR3 consists of 21 residues. Germline CDR1 SNHLY, CDR2 FYNNEI. For the CDR3, the DNA is TGTGCCAGCAGCCCACCTCGTGGTAGAGGGACAGGAACCAGGGGTTCCTACGAGCAGTACTTC. This translates into CASSPPRGRGTGTRGSYEQYF.

The chain joins TRBV10-3 to TRBJ1-5, with TRBD1 matching over 12 bases. The CDR3 is made up of 17 amino acids. J lost 2 bases, V lost 5 bases, and 7 bases had no gene match. CDR1 ENHRY and CDR2 SYGVKD come from the germline V gene. The chain's CDR3 is CAISPGQGAPGNQPQHF. The CDR3, as DNA: TGTGCCATCAGTCCGGGACAGGGGGCGCCGGGCAATCAGCCCCAGCATTTT.

V is TRBV6-6 and J is TRBJ2-7; D perhaps matches TRBD2 (5 bases). Per germline, CDR1 MNHNY and CDR2 SVGAGI (reference sequence). The CDR3 sequence is 15 residues long. Trimming left V 0 bases short and J 2 bases short, with 11 bases between. The CDR3 here is CASSYSGRGTYEQYF. The CDR3 DNA follows: TGTGCCAGCAGTTACTCGGGAAGAGGGACCTACGAGCAGTACTTC.

The chain couples TRBV18 to TRBJ2-5; 10 bases are a match to TRBD2. Germline V lookup: CDR1 KGHSH, CDR2 LQKENI. Germline trimming cut 3 bases from V and 7 bases from J; bases unmatched to any gene: 17. The CDR3 extends over 18 amino acids. The CDR3 reads CASSPQNSRASGSGTQYF. The CDR3 bases are TGTGCCAGCTCACCCCAAAACTCCCGCGCTAGCGGGAGTGGGACCCAGTACTTC.

The rearrangement uses TRBV19 and TRBJ2-1; 10 nucleotides line up with TRBD2. Germline CDR1 and CDR2: LNHDA and SQIVND (reference sequence). The junction had 13 bases not matched to a gene; V was cut back by 9 bases and J by 2 bases. The CDR3 is 17 amino acids. The DNA for the CDR3 is TGTGCCAGCTTACCGACTAGCGGGTACACAACCTACAATGAGCAGTTCTTC. This sequence encodes CASLPTSGYTTYNEQFF.

This rearrangement joins TRBV7-9 to TRBJ2-3, with TRBD2 matching over 12 bases. CDR3 length: 16 amino acids. CDR1 is SEHNR and CDR2 is FQNEAQ in the germline V gene (reference sequence). Trimming took 5 bases from V and 4 from J; bases not matched to a gene: 7. In DNA form, the CDR3 reads TGTGCCAGCAGCAGGACTAGCGGGGAATCGCCAGATACGCAGTATTTT. This translates into CASSRTSGESPDTQYF.